The sequence of this TCR beta chain was determined in a study of blood T cell repertoires in COVID-19. Study at large: Collection of acute and convalescent COVID-19 samples took place in the United States, Italy and Spain. PBMCs, B-cell-depleted T cells, or T cells were the source of the cDNA or gDNA that made up the material.

The assay was immunoSEQ multiplex PCR, and TCRdb's table has in-frame clones only and misses some. This sample has 300,000 to 350,000 clones, with approximately 85% found just once. The CDR3 has 14 residues. Trimming cost V 4 bases and J 5 bases; bases outside gene matches: 7. Germline V gene data show CDR1 as SGHRS and CDR2 as YFSETQ. Clinical histories supplied by participants themselves formed the basis of cohort assignment. The chain combines TRBV5-1 with TRBJ1-2; 8 bases line up with TRBD1. The TCR comes from a young man who had recovered from COVID-19. Sequenced: PBMCs or T cells enriched from blood (not recorded which). CDR3 sequence reads: CASSPTGERYGYTF. The CDR3 bases are TGCGCCAGCAGCCCGACAGGGGAGCGGTATGGCTACACCTTC.